The 23 T cell receptor beta chains listed next were all sequenced from one sample in a study of blood T cells in healthy people across ages. For the second PCR, which ran for roughly 7 to 11 cycles, a sample-barcoded 5' primer and a J-beta primer mix were used. TCRdb redid the calling of the 5' RACE reads with MiXCR, one entry per CDR3 protein. The sample shows fewer than 900,000 distinct CDR3 sequences, roughly 34% of them seen only once. The specimen was blood. The source is a man between 18 and 35 years old in good health.

This clonotype was found a few times. This sequence joins TRBV7-9 and TRBJ1-1; maybe TRBD1 (5 bases). CDR3 length: 11 residues. The germline V and J ends were trimmed by 1 base and 11 bases, with 8 bases remaining between them. Germline CDR1 and CDR2: SEHNR and FQNEAQ (reference sequence). The DNA of the CDR3 is TGTGCCAGCAGCTTAGGGGGGTCTGCTTTCTTT. It translates to CASSLGGSAFF.

This chain uses TRBV20-1 with TRBJ1-2; 12 nucleotides agree with TRBD1. Germline V gene data show CDR1 as DFQATT and CDR2 as SNEGSKA (reference sequence). This CDR3 is 16 amino acids long. Unmatched junction bases numbered 9, after V lost 0 bases and J lost 7 bases. In DNA, the CDR3 is TGCAGTGCTAGAGACGAAGGGACAGGGGGCCCTCGTGGCTACACCTTC. It encodes CSARDEGTGGPRGYTF.

There are many counts of this clonotype. The chain recombines TRBV12-3 or TRBV12-4 with TRBJ2-5, with D tentatively TRBD2 (6 bases). V lost 5 bases and J lost 3, with 16 bases in between. This CDR3 region has 15 residues. CDR3 sequence (DNA): TGTGCCAGCAGTCCCTCGAGGGTAGCGGAAGAGACCCAGTACTTC. It codes for CASSPSRVAEETQYF.

The chain couples TRBV10-3 to TRBJ1-6; 10 positions match TRBD1. Germline CDR1 ENHRY, CDR2 SYGVKD. This CDR3 region has 14 residues. V lost 5 bases and J lost 8; bases outside the gene matches: 3. The CDR3 sequence: CAISTGTGDSPLHF. The CDR3 DNA is TGTGCCATCAGTACCGGGACAGGGGATTCACCCCTCCACTTT.

This clonotype was counted between two and nine times. This chain joins TRBV5-1 and TRBJ1-6, with unresolved D. The germline CDR1 and CDR2 sequences are SGHRS and YFSETQ. The CDR3 loop spans 14 amino acids. V lost 4 bases and J lost 6, with 11 bases in between. The DNA of the CDR3 is TGCGCCAGCAGCCTCAGACTGATTAATTCACCCCTCCACTTT. It encodes CASSLRLINSPLHF.

This clonotype has more than one count but fewer than ten. The J gene is TRBJ2-2, the V gene TRBV12-3 or TRBV12-4, with TRBD1 matching over 9 bases. This CDR3 has 14 amino acids. Trimming at V came to 6 bases and at J to 7 bases, leaving 6 bases not matched to a gene. The chain's CDR3 is CASRFTGGGGELFF. The CDR3 nucleotides are TGTGCCAGCAGGTTCACAGGGGGCGGCGGGGAGCTGTTTTTT.

The J gene is TRBJ2-1, the V gene TRBV20-1, with 7 bases lining up with TRBD2. This CDR3 comprises 12 residues. Germline CDR1 DFQATT, CDR2 SNEGSKA (reference sequence). V was clipped by 5 bases and J by 4 bases; unmatched bases: 2. The CDR3 bases are TGCAGTGCTGGGGGGGGGTACAATGAGCAGTTCTTC. This gives the protein CSAGGGYNEQFF.

This clonotype was seen more than once but under ten times. The chain combines TRBV6-2 or TRBV6-3 with TRBJ1-2, with 9 bases that match TRBD1. Germline V lookup: CDR1 MNHEY, CDR2 SVGEGT. Trimming at V came to 6 bases and at J to 6 bases, leaving 8 bases not matched to a gene. The CDR3 sequence is 14 residues long. In nucleotides, the CDR3 is TGTGCCAGCAGCGAGGACAGGGGCTTCGATGGCTACACCTTC. It translates to CASSEDRGFDGYTF.

V is TRBV20-1 and J is TRBJ2-3; 8 bases line up with TRBD1. CDR3 length: 12 amino acids. CDR1 and CDR2 from the germline V gene are DFQATT and SNEGSKA (reference sequence). V lost 5 bases to trimming and J lost 6 bases; unmatched junction nucleotides: 4. The CDR3 nucleotides are TGCAGTGCTGCGCAGGGGGCTGATACGCAGTATTTT. It encodes CSAAQGADTQYF.

The chain carries TRBV7-9 and TRBJ1-5, with 7 positions matching TRBD1. From germline, CDR1 is SEHNR and CDR2 FQNEAQ (reference sequence). This CDR3 has 15 residues. Trimming at V came to 2 bases and at J to 10 bases, leaving 11 bases not matched to a gene. CDR3: CASSLSRQGQGPQHF. CDR3 coding DNA: TGTGCCAGCAGCTTATCCAGACAGGGCCAGGGCCCCCAGCATTTT.

The rearrangement links TRBV7-2 to TRBJ1-2; TRBD1 agrees at 8 bases. CDR1 and CDR2 (germline): SGHTA, FQGNSA. CDR3 length: 15 residues. V was pared by 5 bases and J by 4 bases, with 9 bases of the junction left unmatched. This chain's CDR3 is CASSGGTGESYGYTF. The CDR3 coding sequence is TGTGCCAGCAGCGGGGGGACAGGCGAGTCCTATGGCTACACCTTC. The variable domain in full, with the rest retrieved from reference TRBV7-2 and TRBJ1-2, is GAGVSQSPSNKVTEKGKDVELRCDPISGHTALYWYRQSLGQGLEFLIYFQGNSAPDKSGLPSDRFSAERTGGSVSTLTIQRTQQEDSAVYLCASSGGTGESYGYTFGSGTRLTVV.

This clonotype has more than one count but fewer than ten. The genes are TRBV5-8 and TRBJ2-3; 9 bases agree with TRBD2. This CDR3 spans 16 amino acids. The germline CDR1 and CDR2 sequences are SGHTS and YDEGEE. V lost 2 bases and J lost 2; bases outside the gene matches: 6. CDR3: CASSFGGGDDTDTQYF. The CDR3 region has the DNA TGTGCCAGCAGCTTCGGCGGGGGGGACGACACAGATACGCAGTATTTT.

CDR3 nucleotides: TGTGCCAGCAGGGAGACGGGACAAACCTACAATGAGCAGTACTTC. Amino acid sequence: CASRETGQTYNEQYF. The V gene is TRBV6-6, the J gene TRBJ2-4, with D possibly matching TRBD1 (6 bases). This CDR3 is built from 15 residues. Per the germline V gene, CDR1 is MNHNY and CDR2 is SVGAGI (reference sequence). V was shortened by 6 bases and J by 13 bases, with 25 bases between the two germline ends.

The chain couples TRBV11-1 to TRBJ2-1; 7 nucleotides align to TRBD2. There are 16 residues in the CDR3. Germline V gives CDR1 SGHAT, CDR2 FQDESV (reference sequence). With 5 bases clipped from V and 4 bases from J, the junction kept 11 bases outside the gene matches. For the CDR3, the DNA is TGTGCCAGCAGCCCAACCGCTAGCGGCGGTTACAATGAGCAGTTCTTC. It specifies CASSPTASGGYNEQFF. Full variable domain (outside the CDR3, taken from reference TRBV11-1 and TRBJ2-1): EAEVAQSPRYKITEKSQAVAFWCDPISGHATLYWYRQILGQGPELLVQFQDESVVDDSQLPKDRFSAERLKGVDSTLKIQPAELGDSAMYLCASSPTASGGYNEQFFGPGTRLTVL.

This clonotype was found a few times. The rearrangement uses TRBV10-2 and TRBJ1-1; D gene unclear. V lost 6 bases and J lost 3, with 11 bases in between. The germline V gene has CDR1 WSHSY and CDR2 SAAADI. The CDR3 loop spans 13 amino acids. CDR3 coding DNA: TGCGCCAGCAGCCAACAGATTTACACTGAAGCTTTCTTT. Encoded protein: CASSQQIYTEAFF.

The chain recombines TRBV20-1 with TRBJ2-1, with TRBD2 matching over 8 bases. V trimming: 6 bases; J trimming: 9 bases; junction bases outside the gene matches: 13. This CDR3 comprises 14 residues. Germline CDR1 reads DFQATT; CDR2 reads SNEGSKA (reference sequence). CDR3 protein: CSAPGTSAWGEQFF. The CDR3 bases are TGCAGTGCCCCCGGGACTAGTGCCTGGGGTGAGCAGTTCTTC.

CDR3 amino acids: CASSLGLPDTQYF. In nucleotides, the CDR3 is TGTGCCAGCAGCTTAGGGCTACCAGATACGCAGTATTTT. The V and J genes are TRBV7-9 and TRBJ2-3, with unresolved D. Germline loops: CDR1 SEHNR, CDR2 FQNEAQ (reference sequence). This CDR3 is 13 amino acids long. V gave up 1 base and J gave up 4 bases, with 6 bases separating them.

The CDR3 DNA reads as TGTGCCAGCAGCTCGACTGACAGGGTCCACACCGGGGAGCTGTTTTTT. Translating gives CASSSTDRVHTGELFF. The rearrangement links TRBV5-6 to TRBJ2-2, with 7 bases aligning to TRBD1. Per germline, CDR1 SGHDT and CDR2 YYEEEE. CDR3 length: 16 amino acids. Trimming removed 3 bases from V and 3 bases from J; junction bases left unmatched: 8.

V usage is TRBV6-2 or TRBV6-3 and J usage is TRBJ2-1; TRBD1 or TRBD2 may be the D gene (5 bases each). Trimming took off 5 bases at V and 8 bases at J, with 16 bases between the two ends. Germline values: CDR1 MNHEY, CDR2 SVGEGT. The CDR3 spans 14 residues. The CDR3 is CASSPGRLKDEQFF. CDR3 coding DNA: TGTGCCAGCAGTCCGGGACGGTTAAAAGATGAGCAGTTCTTC.

The rearrangement joins TRBV9 to TRBJ1-2, with no clear D. The CDR3 is 12 amino acids. Germline V lookup: CDR1 SGDLS, CDR2 YYNGEE. With 0 bases removed from V and 10 bases from J, the gap between germline ends came to 10 bases. The CDR3, as DNA: TGTGCCAGCAGCGTAGATCAGAGTTTCTACACCTTC. Its translation is CASSVDQSFYTF.

The chain couples TRBV20-1 to TRBJ1-2; 10 bases map to TRBD1. The CDR3 runs to 16 residues. Unmatched junction bases numbered 14, after V lost 3 bases and J lost 7 bases. Per the germline V gene, CDR1 is DFQATT and CDR2 is SNEGSKA (reference sequence). The CDR3 coding sequence is TGCAGTGCTAGTTTGGGAACCCGACAGGGGGCGTTTGGCTACACCTTC. Translated, it gives CSASLGTRQGAFGYTF.

V and J are TRBV24-1 and TRBJ2-1, with D tentatively TRBD1 (6 bases). V dropped 5 bases and J dropped 0 bases, with 10 bases sitting between them. CDR1 is KGHDR, CDR2 SFDVKD, per germline. CDR3 length equals 15 residues. CDR3 sequence reads: CATSGGRGSYNEQFF. CDR3 sequence (DNA): TGTGCCACCAGTGGGGGCAGGGGCTCCTACAATGAGCAGTTCTTC.

The J gene is TRBJ2-3, the V gene TRBV10-3, with 7 bases matching TRBD1. The V gene end was trimmed by 4 bases and the J gene end by 5 bases; junction bases not matched to a gene: 6. The CDR3 runs to 14 residues. From germline, CDR1 is ENHRY and CDR2 SYGVKD. This CDR3 is CAISARGQGDTQYF. The CDR3 DNA reads TGTGCCATCAGTGCTAGGGGGCAAGGAGATACGCAGTATTTT.